The 19 T cell receptor beta chains in this list originate from one sample, sequenced in a study of early T cells in non-severe SARS-CoV-2 infection. TCRdb re-called the 5' RACE reads through MiXCR, storing one row per CDR3 protein. This table holds about 29,000 distinct CDR3 sequences, 5% to 6.5% found once. The sequenced material came from whole blood. These receptors all come from an adult who was a healthcare worker with PCR-confirmed SARS-CoV-2 infection or an uninfected control (not recorded which).

The rearrangement links TRBV7-8 to TRBJ2-3; 10 bases agree with TRBD2. The V gene's germline CDR1 is SGHVS and CDR2 FQNEAQ. Trimming cost V 2 bases and J 0 bases; bases outside gene matches: 2. CDR3 size: 16 residues. CDR3 in DNA: TGTGCCAGCAGCTTAATGACTAGCGGGAGCACAGATACGCAGTATTTT. This sequence encodes CASSLMTSGSTDTQYF.

Only a few counts were recorded for this clonotype. V gene TRBV5-1 combines with J gene TRBJ1-2; a weak D match, TRBD1 (5 bases). This CDR3 region has 15 residues. V gave up 0 bases and J gave up 2 bases, with 11 bases separating them. Germline V lookup: CDR1 SGHRS, CDR2 YFSETQ. The CDR3 spells CASSLAAGRNYGYTF. The CDR3 nucleotides read TGCGCCAGCAGCTTGGCGGCGGGACGGAACTATGGCTACACCTTC.

V and J are TRBV5-1 and TRBJ2-1; tentatively, D is TRBD2 (6 bases). The CDR3 covers 11 residues. The V gene's germline CDR1 is SGHRS and CDR2 YFSETQ. Trimming removed 7 bases from V and 8 bases from J, with 10 bases in between. The CDR3 sequence: CASLRGDEQFF. The CDR3 nucleotides read TGCGCCAGCTTGCGGGGCGATGAGCAGTTCTTC.

This clonotype has more than one count but fewer than ten. The chain couples TRBV19 to TRBJ2-1; 7 bases fit TRBD2. V was clipped by 6 bases and J by 1 base; unmatched bases: 6. Germline CDR1 is LNHDA and CDR2 is SQIVND (reference sequence). CDR3 length: 15 residues. This CDR3 is CASSTTSASYNEQFF. As DNA, the CDR3 is TGTGCCAGTAGCACCACTAGCGCTTCCTACAATGAGCAGTTCTTC.

This clonotype was recorded many times. V is TRBV20-1 and J is TRBJ1-4, with D uncertain. Deletions cut 2 bases from V and 5 bases from J, with 12 bases between. Germline assignment: CDR1 DFQATT and CDR2 SNEGSKA (reference sequence). This CDR3 has 14 residues. CDR3 in amino acids: CSARRGGLNEKLFF. CDR3 nucleotides: TGCAGTGCTAGACGAGGCGGGTTGAATGAAAAACTGTTTTTT.

This clonotype was counted many times. The CDR3 loop is CATSDFFSGELFF. CDR3 DNA: TGTGCCACCAGTGATTTTTTCAGCGGGGAGCTGTTTTTT. The rearrangement joins TRBV24-1 to TRBJ2-2; D unclear. V was trimmed by 1 base and J by 7 bases, leaving 6 bases between them. CDR1 KGHDR and CDR2 SFDVKD come from the germline V gene. CDR3 length: 13 amino acids.

This clonotype was seen ten or more times. The CDR3 DNA is TGTGCCACCAGCTCTGATAGCGGGAGGAAGCAGTTCTTC. Translating gives CATSSDSGRKQFF. J is TRBJ2-1 and V is TRBV24-1, with TRBD2 matching over 10 bases. This CDR3 is built from 13 residues. V lost 7 bases and J lost 11; bases outside the gene matches: 7. Germline V gene sequence: CDR1 KGHDR, CDR2 SFDVKD.

This clonotype came up many times. The chain couples TRBV11-2 to TRBJ2-1; 11 bases match TRBD2. V trimming: 1 base; J trimming: 1 base; junction bases outside the gene matches: 6. This CDR3 is 18 amino acids long. Per the germline V gene, CDR1 is SGHAT and CDR2 is FQNNGV. CDR3 loop: CASSLGPSGRRSYNEQFF. The CDR3 DNA follows: TGTGCCAGCAGCTTAGGGCCTAGCGGGAGGAGGTCCTACAATGAGCAGTTCTTC.

This clonotype has at least ten counts. The CDR3 nucleotides are TGTGCCAGCAGTTTCCGGGGAAGTATAGCCAAAAACATTCAGTACTTC. Amino acid sequence: CASSFRGSIAKNIQYF. The V gene is TRBV28, the J gene TRBJ2-4, with D possibly matching TRBD2 (5 bases). V shed 3 bases and J shed 0 bases, with 12 bases lying between them. This CDR3 region has 16 residues. CDR1 is MDHEN and CDR2 is SYDVKM in the germline V gene.

As for this clonotype: A single base separates this from a much larger clone, so it may be a read error. The V and J genes are TRBV6-5 and TRBJ1-1; TRBD1 might be the D (6 bases). V was cut by 11 bases and J by 4 bases, with 14 bases left in between. The CDR3 runs 12 residues. From germline, CDR1 is MNHEY and CDR2 SVGAGI. The CDR3 DNA reads TGTGCCTGCATGGTACAGGGCACTGAAGCTTTCTTT. Translated, it gives CACMVQGTEAFF.

This clonotype turned up a few times. The chain recombines TRBV19 with TRBJ1-2; D is possibly TRBD1 (6 bases). V was cut by 4 bases and J by 4 bases, with 16 bases left in between. The CDR3 runs 15 residues. Per germline, CDR1 LNHDA and CDR2 SQIVND (reference sequence). CDR3 coding DNA: TGTGCCAGTAGTAACCCGACGGCAGGGGCCTATGGCTACACCTTC. Protein: CASSNPTAGAYGYTF.

This clonotype was detected many times. The genes are TRBV29-1 and TRBJ2-4; D possibly corresponds to TRBD1 (6 bases). Germline V CDR1 and CDR2: SQVTM, ANQGSEA. The V gene lost 2 bases and the J gene lost 1 base, with 18 bases spanning the gap. The CDR3 consists of 17 residues. This chain's CDR3 is CSVERLGGLRAKNIQYF. CDR3 coding DNA: TGCAGCGTTGAAAGGTTAGGGGGTTTACGGGCCAAAAACATTCAGTACTTC.

This clonotype was observed at least ten times. The chain links TRBV18 to TRBJ1-1, with TRBD1 matching 7 bases. The ends lost 6 bases at V and 1 base at J; junction bases unmatched: 11. Per germline, CDR1 KGHSH and CDR2 LQKENI. The CDR3 consists of 16 residues. CDR3 amino acids: CASSPRQGWENTEAFF. The CDR3 nucleotides are TGTGCCAGCTCTCCCAGACAGGGTTGGGAGAACACTGAAGCTTTCTTT.

The table lists this clonotype with many counts. V usage is TRBV4-2 and J usage is TRBJ2-1; D not certain. Germline CDR1 and CDR2: LGHNA and YNFKEQ. This CDR3 region has 13 residues. V was pared by 0 bases and J by 4 bases, with 4 bases between. The CDR3 sequence: CASSQDSYNEQFF. CDR3 sequence (DNA): TGTGCCAGCAGCCAAGACTCGTACAATGAGCAGTTCTTC.

This clonotype was seen many times. The rearrangement joins TRBV20-1 to TRBJ2-6, with a weak D call TRBD2 (6 bases). V gave up 6 bases and J gave up 0 bases, with 12 bases separating them. There are 15 residues in the CDR3. The germline gives CDR1 DFQATT, CDR2 SNEGSKA (reference sequence). The CDR3 spells CSAPFGGSGANVLTF. The CDR3 DNA reads TGCAGTGCCCCCTTCGGGGGCTCTGGGGCCAACGTCCTGACTTTC.

There are many counts of this clonotype. J is TRBJ1-5 and V is TRBV6-2 or TRBV6-3; no reliable D call. Germline values: CDR1 MNHEY, CDR2 SVGEGT. The V gene lost 7 bases and the J gene lost 5 bases, with 9 bases spanning the gap. The CDR3 is made up of 12 amino acids. This CDR3 reads CASNFGDQPQHF. The CDR3 DNA reads TGTGCCAGCAATTTCGGTGATCAGCCCCAGCATTTT.

The chain carries TRBV28 and TRBJ2-3; D not certain. V dropped 3 bases and J dropped 8 bases, with 12 bases sitting between them. CDR3 length: 13 amino acids. Germline CDR1 reads MDHEN; CDR2 reads SYDVKM. The CDR3 region has the DNA TGTGCCAGCAGTTTTGGCAGGCAATCTACGCAGTATTTT. The encoded protein is CASSFGRQSTQYF. The whole variable domain, remainder taken from reference TRBV28 and TRBJ2-3, is DVKVTQSSRYLVKRTGEKVFLECVQDMDHENMFWYRQDPGLGLRLIYFSYDVKMKEKGDIPEGYSVSREKKERFSLILESASTNQTSMYLCASSFGRQSTQYFGPGTRLTVL.

The chain recombines TRBV12-3 or TRBV12-4 with TRBJ1-5, with a tentative D call TRBD1 (6 bases). The V and J ends lost 7 bases and 0 bases respectively, with 13 bases between them. This CDR3 is 15 amino acids long. The CDR3 sequence is CASIKRGDSNQPQHF. CDR3 nucleotides: TGTGCCAGCATAAAGAGGGGGGATAGCAATCAGCCCCAGCATTTT.

The sample holds many counts of this clonotype. V usage is TRBV5-1 and J usage is TRBJ2-2, with D maybe TRBD2 (5 bases). CDR1 is SGHRS and CDR2 is YFSETQ in the germline V gene. CDR3 length equals 15 residues. V was cut by 1 base and J by 5 bases, with 12 bases left in between. Written as DNA, the CDR3 is TGCGCCAGCAGCTTGCAAGGGCGCGGGACCGGGGAGCTGTTTTTT. This gives the protein CASSLQGRGTGELFF.